This T cell receptor beta chain was observed in a study of blood T cells in healthy people across ages. General study findings and limits: Older individuals had lower TCR beta diversity per million T cells (the decline was roughly linear). The long-lived group displayed more naive CD4+ cells, plus higher diversity, than the aged donors did. PBMCs that were unsorted prevented a conclusive naive versus antigen-experienced comparison.

The ends lost 5 bases at V and 1 base at J; junction bases unmatched: 5. The CDR3 totals 15 residues. Germline V gene sequence: CDR1 SGHTA, CDR2 FQGTGA. Many counts were recorded for this clonotype. Its specificity is not known. The individuals who served as donors were healthy Caucasians living in Russia, aged roughly 6 to 100. A sample-barcoded 5' primer and a J-beta primer mix were used in a second PCR of roughly 7 to 11 cycles. Using its own MiXCR run on the 5' RACE reads, TCRdb lists one record per CDR3 protein. The sample gives 1.5 million to 1.8 million distinct CDR3 sequences, approximately 43% of which show up once; approximately 4% is in the top ten.

The clonotype originates from a woman between 18 and 30 years old in good health. What was sequenced was blood. This chain joins TRBV7-3 and TRBJ2-1; 7 bases line up with TRBD2. CDR3 sequence: CASSPIAGSYNEQFF. CDR3 nucleotide sequence: TGTGCCAGCAGCCCCATAGCGGGTTCCTACAATGAGCAGTTCTTC.